This is a list of T cell receptor beta chains from one sample in a study of cytomegalovirus exposure and HLA in healthy donors. Sequenced by immunoSEQ multiplex PCR; TCRdb stores in-frame clones only, minus some. The data hold about 160,000 clones, with about 80% observed a single time. Sample: PBMCs. These receptors came from a man aged 25 to 40 in good health and CMV-seronegative. The CDR3 runs from the conserved cysteine through the conserved F or W. Each record gives: V gene, clone size, J gene, D gene, CDR3 DNA, CDR3 protein. The D gene is left open where the match is weak. Clone size, where shown, is once, few, many, or a class for clones that have expanded.

TRBV29-1	.	TRBJ1-2	.	TGCAGCGTTGCGAAGGCAGCGATGAATGGCTACACCTTC	CSVAKAAMNGYTF
TRBV5-6	.	TRBJ1-1	TRBD1	TGTGCCAGCAGCTTGAGGGGGACAGGGAGAACTGAAGCTTTCTTT	CASSLRGTGRTEAFF
TRBV6-1	.	TRBJ2-1	TRBD2	TGTGCCAGCAGTCCCCTAGCGGGTGAGCAGTTCTTC	CASSPLAGEQFF
TRBV7-9	.	TRBJ2-7	TRBD1	TGTTCCAGCAGTTTATTCGCCCTTACCGGGACAGAAACCTACGAGCAGTACTTC	CSSSLFALTGTETYEQYF
TRBV4-2	.	TRBJ2-7	.	TGTGCCAGCAGCCAAGATGTCCCTAGCGACTTCTCCTACGAGCAGTACTTC	CASSQDVPSDFSYEQYF
TRBV30	.	TRBJ1-2	.	TGTGCCTGGAGCACGGATATTTGGCTTCAGGACTACACCTTC	CAWSTDIWLQDYTF
TRBV19	.	TRBJ1-1	TRBD1	TGTGCCAGTAGGACCACAGGGGGTGGTGAAGCTTTCTTT	CASRTTGGGEAFF
TRBV5-8	.	TRBJ1-1	.	TGTGCCAGCAGCTACGTGGGGGGTTTTACTGAAGCTTTCTTT	CASSYVGGFTEAFF
TRBV5-1	.	TRBJ2-5	.	TGCGCCAGCAGCTTGGAGGGCCGGAGGGAGACCCAGTACTTC	CASSLEGRRETQYF
TRBV27	few	TRBJ2-7	.	TGTGCCAGCACTCCCTCCGGCTACTTCGGGGAGCAGTACTTC	CASTPSGYFGEQYF
TRBV28	once	TRBJ2-5	.	TGTGCCAGCAGTCTCGCCCCCTCCACTGAAGAGAAGACCCAGTACTTC	CASSLAPSTEEKTQYF
TRBV6-6	.	TRBJ1-1	TRBD1	TGTGCCAGCACCCGGAGACAGGGTACCACTGAAGCTTTCTTT	CASTRRQGTTEAFF
TRBV4-1	.	TRBJ1-2	.	TGCGCCAGCAGCCTCTCCGGGGGGGGTGTAAGGAACTATGGCTACACCTTC	CASSLSGGGVRNYGYTF
TRBV10-3	.	TRBJ1-2	.	TGTGCCATCAGGTGGACAGAGGGTGGCTATGGCTACACCTTC	CAIRWTEGGYGYTF
TRBV2	.	TRBJ1-1	.	TGTGCCAGCAATAAACAGGCGGCAGGCTTCACTGAAGCTTTCTTT	CASNKQAAGFTEAFF
TRBV5-6	.	TRBJ1-2	.	TGTGCCAGCAGCTTGGTGGAAACAGGCGTCTATGGCTACACCTTC	CASSLVETGVYGYTF
TRBV10-3	.	TRBJ2-5	.	TGTGCCATCAGTGGTTCGGGGACTCAAGAGACCCAGTACTTC	CAISGSGTQETQYF
TRBV7-8	once	TRBJ2-5	TRBD2	TGTGCCAGCAGCTTAGTAGGAGCGGGGGACCAAGAGACCCAGTACTTC	CASSLVGAGDQETQYF
TRBV7-9	.	TRBJ2-7	.	TGTGCCAGCAGCCTCCTTGTAGAGGGGGACGAGCAGTACTTC	CASSLLVEGDEQYF
TRBV9	.	TRBJ1-4	.	TGTGCCAGCAGCTCAGGGATCGCTAATGAAAAACTGTTTTTT	CASSSGIANEKLFF
TRBV5-4	.	TRBJ1-5	.	TGTGCCAGCAGCTGGGGGGGGAATAGCAATCAGCCCCAGCATTTT	CASSWGGNSNQPQHF
TRBV5-1	.	TRBJ1-1	TRBD1	TGCGCCAGCAGCTTGGACAGGGGGAACACTGAAGCTTTCTTT	CASSLDRGNTEAFF